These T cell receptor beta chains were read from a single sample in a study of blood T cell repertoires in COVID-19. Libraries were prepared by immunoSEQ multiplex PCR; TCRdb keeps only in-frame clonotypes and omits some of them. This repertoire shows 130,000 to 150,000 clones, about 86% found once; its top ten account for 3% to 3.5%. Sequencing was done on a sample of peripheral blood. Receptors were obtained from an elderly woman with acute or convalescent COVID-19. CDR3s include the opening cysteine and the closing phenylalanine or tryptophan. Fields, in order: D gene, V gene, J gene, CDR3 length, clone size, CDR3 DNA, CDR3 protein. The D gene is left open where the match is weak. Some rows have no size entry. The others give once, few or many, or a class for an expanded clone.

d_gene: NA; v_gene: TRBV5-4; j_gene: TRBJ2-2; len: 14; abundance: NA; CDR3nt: TGTGCCAGCAGCGCCAGGACATCGTACGGGGAGCTGTTTTTT; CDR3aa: CASSARTSYGELFF
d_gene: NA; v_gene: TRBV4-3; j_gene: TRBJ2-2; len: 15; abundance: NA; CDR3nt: TGCGCCAGCAGCCAAGGGACTAACAACGCCGGGGAGCTGTTTTTT; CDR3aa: CASSQGTNNAGELFF
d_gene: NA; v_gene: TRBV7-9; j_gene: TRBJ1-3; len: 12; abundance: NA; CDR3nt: TGTGCCAGCAGCCCGCAGGGAAACACCATATATTTT; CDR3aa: CASSPQGNTIYF
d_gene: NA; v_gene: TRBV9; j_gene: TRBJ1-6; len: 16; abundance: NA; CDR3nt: TGTGCCAGCAGCCCAAGGAGGGACTCCTATAATTCACCCCTCCACTTT; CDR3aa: CASSPRRDSYNSPLHF
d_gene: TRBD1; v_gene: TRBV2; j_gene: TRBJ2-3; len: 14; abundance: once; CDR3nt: TGTGCCAGCAGCCCAGGGGGAAGCACAGATACGCAGTATTTT; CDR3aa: CASSPGGSTDTQYF
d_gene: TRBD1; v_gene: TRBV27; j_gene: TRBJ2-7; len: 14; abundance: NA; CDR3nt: TGTGCCAGCAGTTTAGGGACAGGGGGTAACGAGCAGTACTTC; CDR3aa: CASSLGTGGNEQYF
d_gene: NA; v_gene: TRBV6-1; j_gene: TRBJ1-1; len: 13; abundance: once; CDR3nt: TGTGCCAGCAGTGAATTACAGGAGACTGAAGCTTTCTTT; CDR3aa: CASSELQETEAFF
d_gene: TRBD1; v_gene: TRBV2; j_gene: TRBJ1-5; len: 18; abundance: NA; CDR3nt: TGTGCCAGCAGTGAAAGGACAGGGGGCCAATATAGCAATCAGCCCCAGCATTTT; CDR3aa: CASSERTGGQYSNQPQHF
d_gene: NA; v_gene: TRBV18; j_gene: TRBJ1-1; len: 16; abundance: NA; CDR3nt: TGTGCCAGCTCACCGAGACGGGGTAGCGAAAACACTGAAGCTTTCTTT; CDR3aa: CASSPRRGSENTEAFF
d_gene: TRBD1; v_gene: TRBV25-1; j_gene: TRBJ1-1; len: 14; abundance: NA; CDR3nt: TGTGCCAGCAGTGTGGGACAGGTGAACACTGAAGCTTTCTTT; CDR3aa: CASSVGQVNTEAFF
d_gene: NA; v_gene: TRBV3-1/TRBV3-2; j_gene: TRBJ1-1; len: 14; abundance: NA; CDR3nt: TGTGCCAGCAGCTCCCACTCATCGAACACTGAAGCTTTCTTT; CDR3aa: CASSSHSSNTEAFF
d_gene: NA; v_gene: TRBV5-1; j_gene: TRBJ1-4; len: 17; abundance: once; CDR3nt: TGCGCCAGCAGCCCCCTTACCGGACAGAGGGTTAATGAAAAACTGTTTTTT; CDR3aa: CASSPLTGQRVNEKLFF
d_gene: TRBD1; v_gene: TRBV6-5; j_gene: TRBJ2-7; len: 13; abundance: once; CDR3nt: TGTGCCAGCAGGTGGACAGGATTCTACGAGCAGTACTTC; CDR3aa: CASRWTGFYEQYF
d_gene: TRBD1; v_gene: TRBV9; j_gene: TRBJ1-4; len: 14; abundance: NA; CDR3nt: TGTGCCAGCAGCCCGGGACAGGGGTATGAAAAACTGTTTTTT; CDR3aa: CASSPGQGYEKLFF
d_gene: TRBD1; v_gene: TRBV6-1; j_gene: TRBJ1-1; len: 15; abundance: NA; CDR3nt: TGTGCCAGCAGTGAAAGGGGGCAGACAGGGATTGAAGCTTTCTTT; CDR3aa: CASSERGQTGIEAFF
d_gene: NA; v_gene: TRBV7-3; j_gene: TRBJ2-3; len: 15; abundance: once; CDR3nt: TGTGCCAGCAGCCGCGACGGGATAAGCACAGATACGCAGTATTTT; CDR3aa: CASSRDGISTDTQYF
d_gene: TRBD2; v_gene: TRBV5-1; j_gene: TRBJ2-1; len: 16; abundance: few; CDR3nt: TGCGCCAGCACAACCGGGACTAGCGGGGGGGCCGATGAGCAGTTCTTC; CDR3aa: CASTTGTSGGADEQFF
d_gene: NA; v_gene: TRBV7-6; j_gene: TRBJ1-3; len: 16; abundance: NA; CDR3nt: TGTGCCAGCAGCTTCCAACAGGGTCTTAATGGAAACACCATATATTTT; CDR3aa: CASSFQQGLNGNTIYF
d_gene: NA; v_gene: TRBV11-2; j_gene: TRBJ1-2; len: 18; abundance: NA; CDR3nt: TGTGCCAGCAGCTTAACACGGTCCTTAAGTCCCTTCGGGGATGGCTACACCTTC; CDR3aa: CASSLTRSLSPFGDGYTF
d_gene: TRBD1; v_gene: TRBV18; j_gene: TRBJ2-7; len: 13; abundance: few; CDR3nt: TGTGCCAGCTCACCGGGACAGGTCGACGAGCAGTACTTC; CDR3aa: CASSPGQVDEQYF
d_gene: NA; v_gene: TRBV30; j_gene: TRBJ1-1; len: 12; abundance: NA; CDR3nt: TGTGCCTGGAGTTCCCAAATAGATCGAGCTTTCTTT; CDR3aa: CAWSSQIDRAFF
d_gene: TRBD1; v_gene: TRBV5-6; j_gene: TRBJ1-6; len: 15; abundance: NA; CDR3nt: TGTGCCAGCAGCCTGGGACAGGTCTTAGCTTCACCCCTCCACTTT; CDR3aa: CASSLGQVLASPLHF
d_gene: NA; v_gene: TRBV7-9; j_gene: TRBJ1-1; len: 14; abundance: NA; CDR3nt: TGTGCCAGCAGCTTAGACCCCCTATCAACTGAAGCTTTCTTT; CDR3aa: CASSLDPLSTEAFF
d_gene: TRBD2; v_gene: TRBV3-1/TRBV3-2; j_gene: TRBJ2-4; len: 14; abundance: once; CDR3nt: TGTGCCAGCAGGCTTAGCGGGGGAGTAAACATTCAGTACTTC; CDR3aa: CASRLSGGVNIQYF
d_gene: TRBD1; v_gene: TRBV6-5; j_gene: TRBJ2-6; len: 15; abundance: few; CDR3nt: TGTGCCAGCAGGAGGGACAGCTCTGGGGCCAACGTCCTGACTTTC; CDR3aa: CASRRDSSGANVLTF
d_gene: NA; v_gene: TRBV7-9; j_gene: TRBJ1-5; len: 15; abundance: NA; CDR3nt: TGTGCCAGCAGCTTCCGTGAGGAGGGCAATCAGCCCCAGCATTTT; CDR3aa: CASSFREEGNQPQHF
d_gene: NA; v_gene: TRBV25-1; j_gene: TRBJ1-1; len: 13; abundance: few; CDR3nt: TGTGCCAGCAGTGGACAACGTAACGCTGAAGCTTTCTTT; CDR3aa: CASSGQRNAEAFF
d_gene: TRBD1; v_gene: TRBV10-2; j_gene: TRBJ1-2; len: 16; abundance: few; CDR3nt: TGCGCCAGCAGTGAACCGGGACAGGGGGAAATAGGTGGCTACACCTTC; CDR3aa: CASSEPGQGEIGGYTF
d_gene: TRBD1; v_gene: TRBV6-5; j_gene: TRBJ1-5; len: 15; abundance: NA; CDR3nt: TGTGCCAGCAAGACAGGGGGCGGAAGCAATCAGCCCCAGCATTTT; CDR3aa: CASKTGGGSNQPQHF
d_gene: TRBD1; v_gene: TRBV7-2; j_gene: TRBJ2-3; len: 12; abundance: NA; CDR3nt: TGTGCCAGCAGCTCACAGGGGTATACGCAGTATTTT; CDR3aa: CASSSQGYTQYF
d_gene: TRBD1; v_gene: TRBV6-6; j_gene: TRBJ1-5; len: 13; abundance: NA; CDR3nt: TGTGCCAGCAGTACGACAGGGAATCAGCCCCAGCATTTT; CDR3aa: CASSTTGNQPQHF
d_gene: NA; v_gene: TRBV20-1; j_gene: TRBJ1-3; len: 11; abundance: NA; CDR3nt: TGCAGTGTCAACTCTGGAAACACCATATATTTT; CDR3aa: CSVNSGNTIYF
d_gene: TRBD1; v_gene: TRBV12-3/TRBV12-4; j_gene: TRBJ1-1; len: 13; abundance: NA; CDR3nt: TGTGCCAGCAGCCGGGGACAGGGGTTTAGGCCTTTCTTT; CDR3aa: CASSRGQGFRPFF
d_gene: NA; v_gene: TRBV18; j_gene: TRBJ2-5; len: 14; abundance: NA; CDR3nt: TGTGCCAGCTCACGACAGGATCGGGAAGAGACCCAGTACTTC; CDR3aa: CASSRQDREETQYF
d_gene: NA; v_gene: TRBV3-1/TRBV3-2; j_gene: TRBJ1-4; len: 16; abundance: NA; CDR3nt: TGTGCCAGCAGCCAAGATCGGGGGGCGGCTAATGAAAAACTGTTTTTT; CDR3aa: CASSQDRGAANEKLFF
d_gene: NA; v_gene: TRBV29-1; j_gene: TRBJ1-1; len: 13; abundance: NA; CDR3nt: TGCAGCGTTGATGAGGGAAGAGGCACTGAAGCTTTCTTT; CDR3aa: CSVDEGRGTEAFF